These 15 T cell receptor beta chains originate from one sample sequenced in a study of siplizumab effects on memory and regulatory T cells. Here immunoSEQ multiplex PCR was the method, and the copy in TCRdb shows in-frame clones only, minus some. The table includes roughly 56,000 clones, about 98% detected once. Sequenced: naive CD8+ T cells sorted from blood. The source is a human donor in good health.

This rearrangement joins TRBV18 to TRBJ2-2, with D tentatively TRBD1 (5 bases). This CDR3 region has 14 residues. CDR1 and CDR2 (germline): KGHSH, LQKENI. Trimming took off 6 bases at V and 1 base at J, with 9 bases between the two ends. This CDR3 is CASSPTGNTGELFF. The CDR3 DNA sequence: TGTGCCAGCTCGCCAACAGGGAACACCGGGGAGCTGTTTTTT.

This clone was detected only once. V usage is TRBV10-2 and J usage is TRBJ1-5, with D tentatively TRBD1 (6 bases). The CDR3 runs to 14 residues. V was pared by 2 bases and J by 4 bases, with 9 bases between. The germline V gene has CDR1 WSHSY and CDR2 SAAADI. The CDR3: CASSEDRRNQPQHF. The CDR3, as DNA: TGCGCCAGCAGTGAGGACAGGAGAAATCAGCCCCAGCATTTT.

The chain joins TRBV5-8 to TRBJ2-1, with TRBD1 matching 9 bases. The CDR3 is 14 amino acids. V dropped 7 bases and J dropped 5; count of bases not matched to a gene: 7. CDR1 and CDR2 (germline): SGHTS, YDEGEE. As DNA, the CDR3 is TGTGCCAGCGGCGACAGGGGGGGACACAATGAGCAGTTCTTC. Residues: CASGDRGGHNEQFF.

The V and J genes are TRBV19 and TRBJ2-5, with a tentative D call TRBD1 (6 bases). This CDR3 has 14 residues. The germline gives CDR1 LNHDA, CDR2 SQIVND (reference sequence). The germline V and J ends were trimmed by 5 bases and 5 bases, with 15 bases remaining between them. CDR3 in amino acids: CASSPQGTGETQYF. In DNA, the CDR3 is TGTGCCAGTAGTCCCCAGGGGACGGGGGAGACCCAGTACTTC.

The chain couples TRBV27 to TRBJ2-7, with TRBD1 identical over 7 bases. With 4 bases clipped from V and 6 bases from J, the junction kept 9 bases outside the gene matches. There are 14 residues in the CDR3. The germline CDR1 and CDR2 sequences are MNHEY and SMNVEV (reference sequence). CDR3 region: CASSWTGTFPEQYF. The CDR3 coding sequence is TGTGCCAGCAGTTGGACAGGAACGTTCCCCGAGCAGTACTTC.

The V call is TRBV28, the J call TRBJ2-7, with 8 bases matching TRBD2. Germline values: CDR1 MDHEN, CDR2 SYDVKM. The length of the CDR3 is 18 residues. V lost 3 bases and J lost 3; bases outside the gene matches: 16. The CDR3 sequence is CASSFYRTDSGTRYEQYF. CDR3 DNA sequence: TGTGCCAGCAGTTTCTACCGGACAGATAGCGGGACTCGCTACGAGCAGTACTTC.

The CDR3 is CASRPFRDRGQSNTGELFF. The CDR3 DNA sequence: TGTGCCAGCAGACCATTCCGGGACAGGGGGCAATCGAACACCGGGGAGCTGTTTTTT. The chain recombines TRBV7-6 with TRBJ2-2, with 12 bases identical to TRBD1. The CDR3 runs to 19 residues. In germline, CDR1 is SGHVS, CDR2 FNYEAQ. The J segment lost 0 bases and the V segment lost 6 bases, leaving 11 bases of the junction unmatched.

V is TRBV27 and J is TRBJ2-7; D is perhaps TRBD1 (5 bases). V gave up 4 bases and J gave up 4 bases, with 11 bases separating them. The germline gives CDR1 MNHEY, CDR2 SMNVEV (reference sequence). The CDR3 length is 13 residues. This CDR3 reads CASSSLQAYEQYF. The CDR3 coding sequence is TGTGCCAGCAGTTCACTACAGGCTTACGAGCAGTACTTC.

CDR3 sequence reads: CASIRSPNMNTEAFF. The CDR3 DNA follows: TGTGCCAGCATTAGGAGCCCAAACATGAACACTGAAGCTTTCTTT. J is TRBJ1-1 and V is TRBV6-9; D gene uncertain. This CDR3 has 15 amino acids. Per the germline V gene, CDR1 is MNHGY and CDR2 is SVAAGI. V was shortened by 7 bases and J by 0 bases, with 15 bases between the two germline ends.

V is TRBV2 and J is TRBJ2-7; 8 nucleotides match TRBD2. Trimming removed 7 bases from V and 2 bases from J; junction bases left unmatched: 4. The CDR3 loop spans 13 amino acids. In germline, CDR1 is SNHLY, CDR2 FYNNEI. The CDR3 is CASKGLGAYEQYF. For the CDR3, the DNA is TGTGCCAGCAAGGGACTAGGAGCCTACGAGCAGTACTTC.

The chain joins TRBV11-2 to TRBJ2-1; 7 bases match TRBD1. The ends lost 6 bases at V and 3 bases at J; junction bases unmatched: 8. The CDR3 spans 15 residues. Germline V gives CDR1 SGHAT, CDR2 FQNNGV. The CDR3 DNA reads TGTGCCAGCAGTTACACAGGGGTAGACTACAATGAGCAGTTCTTC. Translation gives CASSYTGVDYNEQFF.

The chain combines TRBV6-5 with TRBJ2-1; either TRBD1 or TRBD2 may supply D (5 bases each). Germline V lookup: CDR1 MNHEY, CDR2 SVGAGI. Trimming pared 8 bases from V and 3 bases from J, leaving 11 bases between. This CDR3 has 13 residues. CDR3 DNA: TGTGCCAGCGCCCCGGGGCTCTACAATGAGCAGTTCTTC. Its translation is CASAPGLYNEQFF.

This clone was seen once. This rearrangement joins TRBV18 to TRBJ1-4; D may be TRBD1 (5 bases). Germline values: CDR1 KGHSH, CDR2 LQKENI. V was cut by 2 bases and J by 5 bases, with 15 bases left in between. The CDR3 contains 16 residues. CDR3 region: CASSPGTPGGNEKLFF. In DNA, the CDR3 is TGTGCCAGCTCACCAGGGACGCCGGGGGGGAATGAAAAACTGTTTTTT.

CDR3 sequence (DNA): TGTGCCAGCAGTCCGCCGGGAACAACCTCCTATGGCTACACCTTC. It yields the protein CASSPPGTTSYGYTF. The rearrangement joins TRBV27 to TRBJ1-2; D uncertain. There are 15 residues in the CDR3. With 5 bases removed from V and 4 bases from J, the gap between germline ends came to 17 bases. CDR1 and CDR2 (germline): MNHEY, SMNVEV (reference sequence).

In DNA, the CDR3 is TGCGCCAGCAGCCAAGCCCGTCGGGCTGAAGCTTTCTTT. It encodes CASSQARRAEAFF. The chain couples TRBV4-1 to TRBJ1-1; D gene ambiguous. Germline CDR1 and CDR2: MGHRA and YSYEKL. V was cut by 1 base and J by 6 bases, with 9 bases left in between. The CDR3 is made up of 13 amino acids.